This entry lists 20 T cell receptor beta chains sequenced from one sample in a study of blood T cell repertoires in COVID-19. The assay was immunoSEQ multiplex PCR, and TCRdb's table has in-frame clones only and misses some. Here the sample spans approximately 480,000 clones, about 88% being singletons. The sample comprised peripheral blood. These TCRs come from a man aged 18 to 35 with COVID-19, enrolled during active disease.

V is TRBV15 and J is TRBJ2-7; D gene uncertain. CDR1 is LNHNV, CDR2 YYDKDF, per germline (reference sequence). The length of the CDR3 is 17 residues. Trimming cost V 1 base and J 0 bases, with 16 bases left between them. CDR3 loop: CATSRGGSAFSSYEQYF. The CDR3, as DNA: TGTGCCACCAGCAGAGGCGGATCCGCATTTAGCTCCTACGAGCAGTACTTC.

This clone was detected once. The rearrangement uses TRBV3-1 (or the pseudogene TRBV3-2) and TRBJ2-7; D is undetermined. The CDR3 is 14 amino acids. V was pared by 0 bases and J by 4 bases, with 10 bases between. From germline, CDR1 is LGHDT and CDR2 YNNKEL (reference sequence). The DNA of the CDR3 is TGTGCCAGCAGCCAAGATGTTTTAGCATACGAGCAGTACTTC. Protein: CASSQDVLAYEQYF.

The chain has TRBV13 and TRBJ2-7, with 15 bases fitting TRBD2. The CDR3 has 15 residues. J gave up 5 bases and V 4 bases, and 3 bases lay outside the gene matches. CDR1 is PRHDT, CDR2 FYEKMQ, per germline (reference sequence). The CDR3 nucleotides read TGTGCCAGCAGCTCCGGACTAGCGGGAGGGGACGAGCAGTACTTC. Translating gives CASSSGLAGGDEQYF.

V is TRBV7-3 and J is TRBJ2-3, with D possibly being TRBD1 (6 bases). CDR1 and CDR2 (germline): SGHTA, FQGTGA. Trimming took off 2 bases at V and 6 bases at J, with 15 bases between the two ends. CDR3 length: 15 residues. Written as DNA, the CDR3 is TGTGCCAGCAGCTTATCTGGCAGGGGATTGGATACGCAGTATTTT. This encodes CASSLSGRGLDTQYF.

V is TRBV11-2 and J is TRBJ2-5; 12 nucleotides agree with TRBD2. The germline V gene encodes CDR1 SGHAT and CDR2 FQNNGV. This CDR3 is built from 16 residues. The trim removed 1 base at V and 5 bases at J, leaving 5 bases unmatched. The CDR3 sequence is CASSLGSSGGAETQYF. The CDR3 bases are TGTGCCAGCAGCTTAGGGTCTAGCGGGGGGGCGGAGACCCAGTACTTC.

This chain links TRBV24-1 with TRBJ2-7, with D perhaps TRBD1 (6 bases). The CDR3 runs 13 residues. CDR1 and CDR2 (germline): KGHDR, SFDVKD. V was clipped by 7 bases and J by 8 bases, with 17 bases between them. In DNA, the CDR3 is TGTGCCACCAGACTCGACAGGAGCAAGAAGCAGTACTTC. This sequence encodes CATRLDRSKKQYF.

This clone was counted between two and nine times. CDR3 amino acids: CASSGDRANNSPLHF. DNA for the CDR3: TGTGCCAGCAGTGGCGACAGGGCAAATAATTCACCCCTCCACTTT. The genes are TRBV27 and TRBJ1-6; TRBD1 agrees at 7 bases. V lost 5 bases to trimming and J lost 5 bases; unmatched junction nucleotides: 6. The CDR3 extends over 15 amino acids. The germline V gene has CDR1 MNHEY and CDR2 SMNVEV (reference sequence).

The V gene is TRBV29-1, the J gene TRBJ2-7, with D possibly matching TRBD2 (5 bases). Germline-derived CDR1 and CDR2 are SQVTM and ANQGSEA. V lost 6 bases to trimming and J lost 1 base, with 13 bases between them. This CDR3 spans 13 amino acids. Here the CDR3 reads CSVVGGLSYEQYF. The CDR3 coding sequence is TGCAGCGTGGTTGGCGGACTGTCCTACGAGCAGTACTTC.

The chain joins TRBV18 to TRBJ1-5; a weak D match, TRBD1 (6 bases). This CDR3 is 17 amino acids long. V gave up 3 bases and J gave up 4 bases, with 19 bases separating them. Germline lookup yields CDR1 KGHSH and CDR2 LQKENI. CDR3 loop: CASSPLGGIGINQPQHF. The CDR3 region has the DNA TGTGCCAGCTCACCTCTAGGGGGAATTGGGATTAATCAGCCCCAGCATTTT. The whole variable domain, remainder taken from reference TRBV18 and TRBJ1-5, is NAGVMQNPRHLVRRRGQEARLRCSPMKGHSHVYWYRQLPEEGLKFMVYLQKENIIDESGMPKERFSAEFPKEGPSILRIQQVVRGDSAAYFCASSPLGGIGINQPQHFGDGTRLSIL.

The rearrangement uses TRBV11-2 and TRBJ2-7; 7 positions match TRBD1. Looked up from germline, CDR1 is SGHAT and CDR2 is FQNNGV. The V and J ends lost 5 bases and 2 bases, in that order; junction bases with no gene match: 6. The CDR3 is made up of 14 amino acids. The CDR3 sequence: CASSRLGQTYEQYF. In DNA form, the CDR3 reads TGTGCCAGCAGCCGACTGGGACAGACCTACGAGCAGTACTTC.

The V call is TRBV5-5, the J call TRBJ1-2; 7 positions match TRBD1. CDR1 is SGHKS, CDR2 YYEKEE, per germline (reference sequence). J lost 2 bases, V lost 0 bases, and 1 base had no gene match. CDR3 length equals 14 residues. CDR3 sequence reads: CASSLGQGNYGYTF. The CDR3 nucleotides are TGTGCCAGCAGCTTGGGACAGGGAAACTATGGCTACACCTTC.

This clone was found once. CDR3 bases: TGTGCCAGCAGCTCTCGGACAGGAGTTTATGGCTACACCTTC. Translation: CASSSRTGVYGYTF. The rearrangement joins TRBV7-2 to TRBJ1-2; TRBD1 agrees at 7 bases. V gave up 4 bases and J gave up 5 bases; unmatched junction bases: 7. CDR1 is SGHTA and CDR2 is FQGNSA in the germline V gene. This CDR3 has 14 amino acids.

The rearrangement links TRBV7-9 to TRBJ2-7; 10 bases map to TRBD1. V dropped 5 bases and J dropped 6; count of bases not matched to a gene: 13. There are 16 residues in the CDR3. Per germline, CDR1 SEHNR and CDR2 FQNEAQ (reference sequence). CDR3 amino acids: CASSPRIGQGVVEQYF. In DNA, the CDR3 is TGTGCCAGCAGCCCGAGAATAGGACAGGGGGTTGTCGAGCAGTACTTC.

The chain links TRBV29-1 to TRBJ2-7; the D gene is possibly TRBD2 (6 bases). Trimming removed 7 bases at V and 3 bases at J, with 19 bases between. The germline V gene encodes CDR1 SQVTM and CDR2 ANQGSEA. The CDR3 runs to 14 residues. The CDR3 coding sequence is TGCAGCGCCGCGCTCGGGGGAGAGGGCTACGAGCAGTACTTC. This encodes CSAALGGEGYEQYF.

This clone was recorded only once. The CDR3 DNA reads as TGTGCCTGGAGAAACAGGGGGCGGTCCTACGAGCAGTACTTC. Its protein is CAWRNRGRSYEQYF. The V gene is TRBV30, the J gene TRBJ2-7; the match to TRBD1 covers 9 bases. The V gene's germline CDR1 is GTSNPN and CDR2 SVGIG (reference sequence). V dropped 3 bases and J dropped 1; count of bases not matched to a gene: 4. This CDR3 is built from 14 residues. The full variable domain, rest sourced from reference TRBV30 and TRBJ2-7, is SQTIHQWPATLVQPVGSPLSLECTVEGTSNPNLYWYRQAAGRGLQLLFYSVGIGQISSEVPQNLSASRPQDRQFILSSKKLLLSDSGFYLCAWRNRGRSYEQYFGPGTRLTVT.

The CDR3 nucleotides are TGTGCCAGCAGCCGAGGTAGCGGGGGCCGTTCCTACAATGAGCAGTTCTTC. Protein product: CASSRGSGGRSYNEQFF. The chain is built from TRBV3-1 (or the pseudogene TRBV3-2) and TRBJ2-1, with 9 bases aligning to TRBD2. The CDR3 is made up of 17 amino acids. Unmatched junction bases numbered 8, after V lost 4 bases and J lost 1 base. Germline V CDR1 and CDR2: LGHDT, YNNKEL (reference sequence).

The genes are TRBV7-3 and TRBJ2-5, with TRBD1 as a possible D gene (6 bases). The V end lost 5 bases, the J end lost 4 bases, and 11 bases lay between the germline ends. Germline values: CDR1 SGHTA, CDR2 FQGTGA. This CDR3 is built from 13 residues. This CDR3 is CASSPQGGETQYF. In DNA form, the CDR3 reads TGTGCCAGCAGCCCACAGGGTGGAGAGACCCAGTACTTC.

This clone was observed a single time. The CDR3 loop is CASQSGGYGYTF. The CDR3 DNA is TGTGCCAGCCAGAGCGGGGGGTATGGCTACACCTTC. This chain uses TRBV28 with TRBJ1-2; tentatively, D is TRBD1 (5 bases). The CDR3 is made up of 12 amino acids. Trimming pared 8 bases from V and 5 bases from J, leaving 12 bases between. CDR1 and CDR2 (germline): MDHEN, SYDVKM.

The chain is built from TRBV7-3 and TRBJ2-1; 7 nucleotides align to TRBD2. After removal of 2 bases from V and 4 bases from J, the junction contained 5 bases not matched to a gene. Germline V gene lookup returns CDR1 SGHTA and CDR2 FQGTGA. The CDR3 is made up of 15 amino acids. The CDR3 nucleotides are TGTGCCAGCAGCTTATCCCCCGGGGGGTACAATGAGCAGTTCTTC. Its protein is CASSLSPGGYNEQFF.

This chain connects TRBV7-7 to TRBJ2-7, with 10 nucleotides matching TRBD1. With V trimmed by 5 bases and J by 1 base, 5 bases remained unmatched. CDR1 SSHAT and CDR2 FNYEAQ come from the germline V gene (reference sequence). This CDR3 is built from 15 residues. CDR3 DNA sequence: TGTGCCAGCAGCGCCGGACAGGGGGGATCCTACGAGCAGTACTTC. Amino acids: CASSAGQGGSYEQYF.